These T cell receptor beta chains were read from a single sample in a study of a mutant IDH1 vaccine in newly diagnosed glioma. Profiling relied on immunoSEQ multiplex PCR, and the TCRdb table lists in-frame clones only, not all of them. Of approximately 52,000 clones in the sample, 60% to 85% were seen once. The sample here was PBMCs, taken from a glioma patient treated with radiotherapy, temozolomide or both. These receptors were obtained from a woman aged 40 to 50 with glioma. Each CDR3 is given with its conserved first and last residue. The order of the fields is J gene, V gene, D gene, clone size, CDR3 protein, CDR3 DNA. D genes are given only for firm matches. Clone size is not always given. Where it is, it says once, few, many or a class for expanded clones.

>TRBJ1-1|TRBV10-3|TRBD1|once
CAISESDRATEAFF
TGTGCCATCAGTGAGTCGGACAGGGCCACTGAAGCTTTCTTT
>TRBJ2-2|TRBV25-1|TRBD1|few
CASAPTGLVTGELFF
TGTGCCAGTGCCCCGACAGGGCTTGTCACCGGGGAGCTGTTTTTT
>TRBJ1-4|TRBV11-2|-|few
CASSLEREKLFF
TGTGCCAGCAGCTTAGAACGTGAAAAACTGTTTTTT
>TRBJ1-5|TRBV10-2|-|-
CASSEHLYSNQPQHF
TGCGCCAGCAGTGAACACCTGTATAGCAATCAGCCCCAGCATTTT
>TRBJ1-5|TRBV6-1|-|-
CASSDFESQPQHF
TGTGCCAGCAGTGATTTCGAGAGTCAGCCCCAGCATTTT
>TRBJ2-3|TRBV9|TRBD2|-
CASSVGGGGDTDTQYF
TGTGCCAGCAGCGTAGGGGGCGGGGGGGACACAGATACGCAGTATTTT
>TRBJ1-4|TRBV6-5|TRBD1|-
CASSYRDSNHEKLFF
TGTGCCAGCAGTTATCGGGACAGCAACCATGAAAAACTGTTTTTT
>TRBJ1-2|TRBV10-3|-|-
CAISESHENYGYTF
TGTGCCATCAGTGAGTCGCATGAAAACTATGGCTACACCTTC
>TRBJ2-7|TRBV6-6|-|once
CASRSPSGGTSYEQYF
TGTGCCAGCAGATCACCATCAGGGGGGACCTCCTACGAGCAGTACTTC
>TRBJ2-1|TRBV6-5|TRBD2|-
CASSYGTSKQFF
TGTGCCAGCAGTTACGGGACTAGCAAGCAGTTCTTC
>TRBJ2-2|TRBV11-2|TRBD2|-
CASSTRGLVGELFF
TGTGCCAGCAGCACCAGAGGACTAGTCGGGGAGCTGTTTTTT
>TRBJ2-1|TRBV27|-|-
CASSFQPPPGRPVFF
TGTGCCAGCAGTTTCCAGCCCCCTCCGGGACGCCCAGTCTTCTTC
>TRBJ1-2|TRBV7-2|TRBD1|-
CASSSGQGEHGYTF
TGTGCCAGCAGCTCCGGACAGGGGGAACATGGCTACACCTTC
>TRBJ2-1|TRBV7-9|TRBD2|-
CASSLGEGLADYNEQFF
TGTGCCAGCAGCTTAGGGGAGGGTCTAGCGGACTACAATGAGCAGTTCTTC
>TRBJ1-6|TRBV2|-|-
CASSDPTWDSPLHF
TGTGCCAGCAGTGACCCCACCTGGGATTCACCCCTCCACTTT
>TRBJ1-1|TRBV6-5|-|-
CASSFSDRTEAFF
TGTGCCAGCAGTTTCTCCGACCGGACTGAAGCTTTCTTT
>TRBJ2-3|TRBV30|-|-
CARSRGITDTQYF
TGTGCCCGGTCAAGAGGAATCACAGATACGCAGTATTTT
>TRBJ1-1|TRBV4-1|-|-
CASSPRRTVLNTEAFF
TGCGCCAGCAGCCCGAGGCGGACAGTTCTGAACACTGAAGCTTTCTTT
>TRBJ2-2|TRBV7-2|TRBD2|once
CASSLAGGRNTGELFF
TGTGCCAGCAGCTTGGCGGGGGGGCGAAACACCGGGGAGCTGTTTTTT
>TRBJ2-4|TRBV6-6|-|-
CASTLGAPGNIQYF
TGTGCCAGCACTCTGGGGGCTCCCGGAAACATTCAGTACTTC
>TRBJ1-5|TRBV5-3|-|once
CALRVRDYSNQPQHF
TGTGCCTTAAGGGTCAGGGACTATAGCAATCAGCCCCAGCATTTT
>TRBJ2-3|TRBV6-5|-|once
CASTRDSTDTQYF
TGTGCCAGCACCCGGGACAGCACAGATACGCAGTATTTT
>TRBJ2-1|TRBV30|TRBD1|-
CAWKAGQGYNEQFF
TGTGCCTGGAAAGCTGGACAGGGCTACAATGAGCAGTTCTTC
>TRBJ2-1|TRBV6-4|-|-
CASSVSGGEGYNEQFF
TGTGCCAGCAGTGTGTCGGGGGGCGAGGGCTACAATGAGCAGTTCTTC
>TRBJ1-2|TRBV6-1|-|-
CASSEAYGRAGDGYTF
TGTGCCAGCAGTGAAGCTTACGGCAGGGCGGGAGATGGCTACACCTTC
>TRBJ1-2|TRBV19|-|-
CASSRPESVRYTF
TGTGCCAGTAGTAGGCCCGAGTCTGTACGCTACACCTTC
>TRBJ2-2|TRBV7-2|-|-
CASRGGSGGDTGELFF
TGTGCCAGCAGAGGGGGCTCCGGGGGAGACACCGGGGAGCTGTTTTTT
>TRBJ1-2|TRBV7-8|TRBD1|-
CASSSRPPGQSGYTF
TGTGCCAGCAGCTCCCGCCCCCCGGGACAGTCTGGCTACACCTTC
>TRBJ2-2|TRBV6-1|TRBD1|-
CASNRDRGGGELFF
TGTGCCAGCAATCGGGACAGGGGCGGCGGGGAGCTGTTTTTT
>TRBJ2-1|TRBV15|TRBD2|-
CATSREERGDYNEQFF
TGTGCCACCAGCAGAGAGGAGCGGGGGGACTACAATGAGCAGTTCTTC
>TRBJ2-2|TRBV27|-|-
CASSPLFGPGELFF
TGTGCCAGCAGTCCCCTTTTTGGACCCGGGGAGCTGTTTTTT
>TRBJ1-3|TRBV5-1|-|-
CASSPSEGSGNTIYF
TGCGCCAGCAGCCCGTCGGAGGGCTCGGGAAACACCATATATTTT
>TRBJ1-4|TRBV9|-|-
CASSRGYEKLFF
TGTGCCAGCAGCAGAGGGTATGAAAAACTGTTTTTT
>TRBJ1-4|TRBV2|-|-
CASSPHRDEKLFF
TGTGCCAGCAGTCCGCACAGGGATGAAAAACTGTTTTTT
>TRBJ1-3|TRBV9|-|few
CASSPPGEVVTIYF
TGTGCCAGCAGCCCCCCGGGGGAGGTGGTCACCATATATTTT
>TRBJ1-4|TRBV9|TRBD1|-
CASSQTGGLSREKLFF
TGTGCCAGCTCTCAGACAGGGGGACTTTCTCGGGAAAAACTGTTTTTT
>TRBJ2-4|TRBV19|-|-
CASSRDLAAPLAKNIQYF
TGTGCCAGTAGTCGCGATCTCGCGGCCCCTCTAGCCAAAAACATTCAGTACTTC
>TRBJ1-5|TRBV4-2|-|few
CASSQEDGISNQPQHF
TGTGCCAGCAGCCAAGAGGACGGCATTAGCAATCAGCCCCAGCATTTT
>TRBJ2-6|TRBV11-3|-|-
CASSLDGTSGANVLTF
TGTGCCAGCAGCTTAGATGGAACTTCTGGGGCCAACGTCCTGACTTTC
>TRBJ2-1|TRBV5-4|TRBD1|-
CASSGGQEYEQFF
TGTGCCAGCAGCGGGGGACAGGAGTATGAGCAGTTCTTC
>TRBJ1-1|TRBV14|TRBD1|-
CASSQLGQGGTEAFF
TGTGCCAGCAGCCAACTCGGACAGGGGGGGACTGAAGCTTTCTTT
>TRBJ1-6|TRBV11-2|-|once
CASSIGWDNSPLHF
TGTGCCAGCAGCATAGGATGGGATAATTCACCCCTCCACTTT
>TRBJ2-7|TRBV5-6|-|-
CASSLVTSYEQYF
TGTGCCAGCAGCTTGGTTACTAGCTACGAGCAGTACTTC
>TRBJ2-7|TRBV4-2|-|-
CASSPGRDEQYF
TGTGCCAGCAGCCCCGGTCGTGACGAGCAGTACTTC
>TRBJ2-7|TRBV6-6|TRBD1|-
CASSGTGQVPSYEQYF
TGTGCCAGCAGTGGAACGGGACAGGTTCCTTCCTACGAGCAGTACTTC
>TRBJ2-5|TRBV25-1|TRBD2|-
CASTLADQETQYF
TGTGCCAGCACACTAGCGGACCAAGAGACCCAGTACTTC
>TRBJ1-3|TRBV30|-|-
CAWNGYNRPGNTIYF
TGTGCCTGGAATGGGTACAACCGACCTGGAAACACCATATATTTT
>TRBJ1-5|TRBV10-3|TRBD1|-
CAIGTGEQPQHF
TGTGCCATCGGGACAGGGGAACAGCCCCAGCATTTT
>TRBJ2-7|TRBV10-1|-|few
CASSITGSSYEQYF
TGCGCCAGCAGTATAACAGGGAGCTCCTACGAGCAGTACTTC
>TRBJ2-3|TRBV7-2|-|-
CASSLKTDTQYF
TGTGCCAGCAGCTTAAAGACAGATACGCAGTATTTT
>TRBJ1-4|TRBV7-9|-|-
CASSFRQAGEKLFF
TGTGCCAGCAGCTTCAGACAGGCCGGGGAAAAACTGTTTTTT
>TRBJ2-3|TRBV30|-|-
CAWSGLADTQYF
TGTGCCTGGAGCGGATTGGCAGATACGCAGTATTTT
>TRBJ2-7|TRBV30|-|-
CAWSVGDSYEQYF
TGTGCCTGGAGTGTAGGGGACTCCTACGAGCAGTACTTC
>TRBJ2-7|TRBV20-1|-|-
CSASGDEQYF
TGCAGTGCTAGCGGGGACGAGCAGTACTTC
>TRBJ1-1|TRBV2|-|-
CASSPRPNTEAFF
TGTGCCAGCAGCCCACGACCGAACACTGAAGCTTTCTTT
>TRBJ2-2|TRBV6-1|-|-
CASSVPVTGELFF
TGTGCCAGCAGTGTCCCGGTCACCGGGGAGCTGTTTTTT
>TRBJ2-1|TRBV18|-|once
CASSPTLRGDYNEQFF
TGTGCCAGCTCACCAACCCTGAGGGGGGACTACAATGAGCAGTTCTTC
>TRBJ1-5|TRBV6-5|TRBD1|few
CASMRGRNQPQHF
TGTGCCAGCATGAGGGGGCGGAATCAGCCCCAGCATTTT